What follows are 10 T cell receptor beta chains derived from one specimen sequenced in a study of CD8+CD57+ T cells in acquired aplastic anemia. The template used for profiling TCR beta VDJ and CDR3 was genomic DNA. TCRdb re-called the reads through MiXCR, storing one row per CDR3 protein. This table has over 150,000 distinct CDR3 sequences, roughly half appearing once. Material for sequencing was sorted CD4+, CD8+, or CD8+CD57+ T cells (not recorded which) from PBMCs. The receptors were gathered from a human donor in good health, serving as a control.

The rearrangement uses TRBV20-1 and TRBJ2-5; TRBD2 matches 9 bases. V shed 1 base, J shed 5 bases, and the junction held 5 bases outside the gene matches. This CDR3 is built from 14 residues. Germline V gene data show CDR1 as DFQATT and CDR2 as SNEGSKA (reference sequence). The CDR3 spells CSARGLAGWETQYF. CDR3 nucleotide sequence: TGCAGTGCTAGAGGGCTAGCGGGGTGGGAGACCCAGTACTTC.

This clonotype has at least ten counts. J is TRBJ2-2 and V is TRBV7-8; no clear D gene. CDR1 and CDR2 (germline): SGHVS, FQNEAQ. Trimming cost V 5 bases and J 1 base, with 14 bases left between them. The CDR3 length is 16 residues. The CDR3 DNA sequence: TGTGCCAGCAGCCTAACACTCAACGTGAACACCGGGGAGCTGTTTTTT. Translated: CASSLTLNVNTGELFF.

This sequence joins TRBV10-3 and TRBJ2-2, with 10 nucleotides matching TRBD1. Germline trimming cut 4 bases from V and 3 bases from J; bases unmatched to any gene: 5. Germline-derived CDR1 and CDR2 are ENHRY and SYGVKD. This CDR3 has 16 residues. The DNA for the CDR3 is TGTGCCATCAGTGCGGGGACAGGGGCGGACACCGGGGAGCTGTTTTTT. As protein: CAISAGTGADTGELFF.

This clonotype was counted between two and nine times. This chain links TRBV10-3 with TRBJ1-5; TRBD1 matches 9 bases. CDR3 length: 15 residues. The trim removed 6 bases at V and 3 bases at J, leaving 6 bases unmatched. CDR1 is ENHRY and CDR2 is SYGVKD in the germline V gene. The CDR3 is CAIRSGTGYNQPQHF. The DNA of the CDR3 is TGTGCCATCAGGAGTGGGACAGGGTACAATCAGCCCCAGCATTTT.

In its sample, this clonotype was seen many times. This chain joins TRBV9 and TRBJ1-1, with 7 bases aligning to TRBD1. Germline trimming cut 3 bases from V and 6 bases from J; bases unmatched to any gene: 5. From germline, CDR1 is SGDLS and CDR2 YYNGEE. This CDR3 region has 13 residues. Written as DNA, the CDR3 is TGTGCCAGCAGCGCACGTCAGGGGGCTGAAGCTTTCTTT. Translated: CASSARQGAEAFF.

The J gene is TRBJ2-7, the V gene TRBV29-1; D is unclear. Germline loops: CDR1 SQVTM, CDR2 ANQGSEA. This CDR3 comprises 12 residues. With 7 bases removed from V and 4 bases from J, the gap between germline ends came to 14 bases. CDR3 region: CSAQLPSYEQYF. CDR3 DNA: TGCAGCGCGCAGCTACCCTCTTACGAGCAGTACTTC.

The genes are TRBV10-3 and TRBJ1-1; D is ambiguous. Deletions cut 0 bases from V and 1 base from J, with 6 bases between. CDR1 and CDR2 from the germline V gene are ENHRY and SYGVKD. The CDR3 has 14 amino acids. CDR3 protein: CAISESMGNTEAFF. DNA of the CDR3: TGTGCCATCAGTGAGTCAATGGGGAACACTGAAGCTTTCTTT.

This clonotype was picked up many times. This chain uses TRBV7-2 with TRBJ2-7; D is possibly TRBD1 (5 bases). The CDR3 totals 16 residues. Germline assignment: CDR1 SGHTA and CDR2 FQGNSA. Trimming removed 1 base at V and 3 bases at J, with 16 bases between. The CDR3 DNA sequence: TGTGCCAGCAGCTTAGGTATCTCAGGGTCTGGCTACGAGCAGTACTTC. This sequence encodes CASSLGISGSGYEQYF.

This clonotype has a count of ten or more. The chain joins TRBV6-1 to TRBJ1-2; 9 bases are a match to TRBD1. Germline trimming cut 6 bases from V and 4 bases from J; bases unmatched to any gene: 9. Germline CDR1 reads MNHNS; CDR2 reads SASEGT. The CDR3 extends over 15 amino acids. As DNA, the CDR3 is TGTGCCAGCAGGTATGCCGGGACAGGGAGCTATGGCTACACCTTC. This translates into CASRYAGTGSYGYTF.

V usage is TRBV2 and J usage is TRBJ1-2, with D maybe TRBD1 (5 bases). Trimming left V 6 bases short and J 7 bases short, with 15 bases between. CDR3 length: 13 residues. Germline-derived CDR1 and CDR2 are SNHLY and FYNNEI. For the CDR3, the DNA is TGTGCCAGCAGCGCCGGAAGCAGGGCTGGCTACACCTTC. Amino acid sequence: CASSAGSRAGYTF.